The next 22 T cell receptor beta chains were all read from a single sample in a study of T cells in women clearing cervical HPV infection (dated 2018 in TCRdb). The protocol used for the library was the immunoSEQ multiplex PCR assay. TCRdb took over this immuneACCESS table, retaining in-frame rearrangements with V and J assigned. Such tables are incomplete; in checked studies, under half of the missing clones stem from an unresolved V gene, and the remainder is unexplained. The sample's clone listing holds 20,000 to 25,000 clones. The top ten clones comprise about 9% of the sample. Source material: blood buffy coat. Every receptor here comes from a woman aged 18 to 75 with a cervical HPV16 infection that either progressed to CIN3+ or cleared (not recorded which).

A word on this clone: The DNA ends 3 residues before the CDR3 does, and the rest of the CDR3 is filled in from the germline J gene. This chain links TRBV2 with TRBJ2-6; the match to TRBD1 covers 8 bases. Trimming at V came to 6 bases and at J to 0 bases, leaving 4 bases not matched to a gene. The CDR3 totals 16 residues. CDR1 and CDR2 (germline): SNHLY, FYNNEI. CDR3 amino acids: CASRGTGNSGANVLTF. Incomplete CDR3 DNA: TGTGCCAGCAGGGGGACAGGTAACTCTGGGGCCAACGTC.

The CDR3 loop is CSASRTGLAEIQYF. The CDR3 bases that were read are TGCAGTGCTAGTAGGACAGGGCTGGCGGAGATT. The chain combines TRBV20-1 with TRBJ2-4, with 8 nucleotides matching TRBD1. The read terminates 3 residues before the CDR3 end, so the remaining end is supplied by the germline J gene. CDR3 length equals 14 residues. Per germline, CDR1 DFQATT and CDR2 SNEGSKA (reference sequence).

With regard to this clone: Read sequence stops 3 residues before the CDR3 end, and the germline J gene provides the missing end. The chain links TRBV11-2 to TRBJ2-1, with 8 positions matching TRBD2. The CDR3 covers 14 residues. J gave up 8 bases and V 0 bases, and 3 bases lay outside the gene matches. Germline V gene lookup returns CDR1 SGHAT and CDR2 FQNNGV. CDR3 residues: CASSLDATSDEQFF. The DNA read from the CDR3 is TGTGCCAGCAGCTTAGACGCGACTAGCGATGAG.

A word on this clone: The CDR3 is cut off 3 residues early in the read; its end comes from the germline J gene. The V call is TRBV20-1, the J call TRBJ1-3, with 11 bases that match TRBD1. The CDR3 extends over 16 amino acids. Germline CDR1 reads DFQATT; CDR2 reads SNEGSKA (reference sequence). With V trimmed by 2 bases and J by 0 bases, 3 bases remained unmatched. The CDR3 reads CSARSGTGGSGNTIYF. CDR3 DNA, as far as it was read: TGCAGTGCTAGATCCGGGACAGGGGGCTCTGGAAACACC.

Remarks on this clone: This CDR3 is also generated by other DNA sequences in the sample. CDR3: CASSFGGGGTSETQYF. The DNA read from the CDR3 is TGCGCCAGCAGCTTTGGGGGCGGCGGGACTAGCGAGACC. The chain has TRBV5-1 and TRBJ2-5; 9 positions match TRBD2. The CDR3 end falls 3 residues outside the read, so it is completed with the germline J gene. The CDR3 totals 16 residues. Germline V gene lookup returns CDR1 SGHRS and CDR2 YFSETQ. J gave up 5 bases and V 2 bases, and 10 bases lay outside the gene matches.

Comments on this clone: The CDR3 end falls 3 residues outside the read, so it is completed with the germline J gene. V usage is TRBV5-1 and J usage is TRBJ1-3; D not certain. Germline V gene data show CDR1 as SGHRS and CDR2 as YFSETQ. V was trimmed by 0 bases and J by 2 bases, leaving 9 bases between them. CDR3 size: 15 residues. The chain's CDR3 is CASSLEETAGNTIYF. The covered CDR3 bases are TGCGCCAGCAGCTTGGAAGAAACAGCTGGAAACACC.

Turning to this clone: The read is 3 residues too short to cover the CDR3 end, so that end is filled in from the germline J gene. This chain links TRBV2 with TRBJ1-3; D is unclear. Germline assignment: CDR1 SNHLY and CDR2 FYNNEI. This CDR3 has 14 residues. V was cut by 4 bases and J by 0 bases, with 7 bases left in between. CDR3 region: CASSGTYSGNTIYF. CDR3 bases read: TGTGCCAGCAGTGGGACTTACTCTGGAAACACC.

About this clone: Sequencing ends 3 residues short of the CDR3 end; the germline J gene provides the rest. The rearrangement joins TRBV18 to TRBJ2-7; 7 bases line up with TRBD1. V shed 4 bases and J 2 bases; nucleotides not matched to a gene: 5. This CDR3 is built from 14 residues. Germline V gene lookup returns CDR1 KGHSH and CDR2 LQKENI. The CDR3 bases that were read are TGTGCCAGCTCACTTGGACAGGTCCCCTACGAG. Amino acids: CASSLGQVPYE. From start to end, the CDR3 is CASSLGQVPYEQYF. Full variable domain (missing parts from reference TRBV18 and TRBJ2-7): NAGVMQNPRHLVRRRGQEARLRCSPMKGHSHVYWYRQLPEEGLKFMVYLQKENIIDESGMPKERFSAEFPKEGPSILRIQQVVRGDSAAYFCASSLGQVPYEQYFGPGTRLTVT.

With regard to this clone: Coverage ceases 3 residues before the CDR3 finishes, and the germline J gene fills in the end. The rearrangement joins TRBV11-2 to TRBJ2-2; D may be TRBD2 (6 bases). Looked up from germline, CDR1 is SGHAT and CDR2 is FQNNGV. V lost 5 bases, J lost 1 base, and 11 bases lay in between. The CDR3 totals 15 residues. CDR3 region: CASSPSGRNTGELFF. CDR3 DNA (partial): TGTGCCAGCAGCCCGAGCGGGCGGAACACCGGGGAG. The full variable domain, completed using reference TRBV11-2 and TRBJ2-2, is EAGVAQSPRYKIIEKRQSVAFWCNPISGHATLYWYQQILGQGPKLLIQFQNNGVVDDSQLPKDRFSAERLKGVDSTLKIQPAKLEDSAVYLCASSPSGRNTGELFFGEGSRLTVL.

Turning to this clone: The read ends 3 residues before the CDR3 terminus; that terminus is restored from the germline J gene. The chain recombines TRBV7-9 with TRBJ2-7; D might be TRBD1 (6 bases). V was pared by 5 bases and J by 2 bases, with 10 bases between. The CDR3 consists of 13 residues. Germline values: CDR1 SEHNR, CDR2 FQNEAQ (reference sequence). CDR3 sequence: CASSGGQAYEQYF. The DNA read from the CDR3 is TGTGCCAGCAGCGGGGGACAAGCCTACGAG.

For this clone: The sequence runs out 3 residues before the end of the CDR3; the remainder is reconstructed from the germline J gene. The V and J genes are TRBV18 and TRBJ2-7, with 12 bases matching TRBD1. V shed 3 bases and J 3 bases; nucleotides not matched to a gene: 3. Germline-derived CDR1 and CDR2 are KGHSH and LQKENI. This CDR3 contains 15 residues. The part of the CDR3 DNA that was read is TGTGCCAGCTCACCGGGACAGGGGGCAAGCTACGAG. Protein sequence: CASSPGQGASYE. The whole CDR3 protein is CASSPGQGASYEQYF. The entire variable domain, with the rest obtained from reference TRBV18 and TRBJ2-7, is as follows: NAGVMQNPRHLVRRRGQEARLRCSPMKGHSHVYWYRQLPEEGLKFMVYLQKENIIDESGMPKERFSAEFPKEGPSILRIQQVVRGDSAAYFCASSPGQGASYEQYFGPGTRLTVT.

To note about this clone: The read ends 3 residues early relative to the CDR3; the germline J gene fills the gap. J is TRBJ2-1 and V is TRBV19; the D gene is possibly TRBD1 (6 bases). The V end was cut by 5 bases, the J end by 9 bases, with 11 bases between. Germline CDR1 reads LNHDA; CDR2 reads SQIVND (reference sequence). The CDR3 extends over 12 amino acids. CDR3 sequence reads: CASSHRVGEQFF. The sequenced part of the CDR3 DNA is TGTGCCAGTAGTCACAGGGTTGGTGAG.

Of note for this clone: The read ends 3 residues shy of where the CDR3 ends; the end is completed using the germline J gene. The chain uses TRBV2 and TRBJ1-2, with a weak D call TRBD1 (6 bases). In germline, CDR1 is SNHLY, CDR2 FYNNEI. This CDR3 spans 13 amino acids. The CDR3 reads CASSVWGHNDYTF. The CDR3 bases that were read are TGTGCCAGCAGTGTTTGGGGGCACAATGAC.

This CDR3 is CASSESTVAQPQHF. Partial CDR3 DNA: TGTGCCAGCAGTGAAAGTACGGTCGCTCAGCCC. This rearrangement joins TRBV2 to TRBJ1-5, with D unclear. The read terminates 3 residues before the CDR3 end, so the remaining end is supplied by the germline J gene. The germline CDR1 and CDR2 sequences are SNHLY and FYNNEI. The CDR3 runs 14 residues. V shed 2 bases and J shed 6 bases, with 11 bases lying between them. The variable domain in full, completed from reference TRBV2 and TRBJ1-5, reads EPEVTQTPSHQVTQMGQEVILRCVPISNHLYFYWYRQILGQKVEFLVSFYNNEISEKSEIFDDQFSVERPDGSNFTLKIRSTKLEDSAMYFCASSESTVAQPQHFGDGTRLSIL.

Concerning this clone itself: From the germline J gene comes the end of the CDR3, since the read stops 3 residues before it. V gene TRBV5-4 combines with J gene TRBJ2-1; D remains ambiguous. Deletions cut 4 bases from V and 7 bases from J, with 6 bases between. The CDR3 consists of 11 residues. Germline loops: CDR1 SGHNT, CDR2 YYREEE (reference sequence). The sequenced part of the CDR3 DNA is TGTGCCAGCAGCCTGAGGAATGAG. Its protein product is CASSLRNE. The CDR3 in its entirety is CASSLRNEQFF.

Points on this clone: The observed sequence ends 3 residues before the CDR3 terminus, with the missing tail filled in from the germline J gene. The gene calls are TRBV10-3 and TRBJ1-4; 10 bases agree with TRBD1. The CDR3 consists of 14 residues. Germline lookup yields CDR1 ENHRY and CDR2 SYGVKD. CDR3 bases read: TGTGCCATCAGTGACAACCGGGACAGGGGCAAA. Its protein product is CAISDNRDRGK. The whole CDR3 protein reads CAISDNRDRGKLFF.

As regards this clone: The read ends 3 residues before the CDR3 terminus; that terminus is restored from the germline J gene. The chain couples TRBV6-1 to TRBJ2-7; perhaps TRBD1 as D (6 bases). V was clipped by 4 bases and J by 0 bases, with 10 bases between them. Germline V CDR1 and CDR2: MNHNS, SASEGT. CDR3 length: 14 residues. The CDR3 region is CASSADRVSYEQYF. The sequenced CDR3 bases are TGTGCCAGCAGTGCGGACAGAGTCTCCTACGAG.

Notes on this clone: The missing CDR3 end, 3 residues past where the read stops, is filled in from the germline J gene. The chain employs TRBV19 and TRBJ2-1; 8 bases fit TRBD2. The germline V gene has CDR1 LNHDA and CDR2 SQIVND (reference sequence). The CDR3 is made up of 16 amino acids. V gave up 4 bases and J gave up 4 bases; unmatched junction bases: 9. The part of the CDR3 DNA that was read is TGTGCCAGTAGTAACCGCGGAAGCGGGGGTTACAATGAG. It is translated as CASSNRGSGGYNE. The CDR3 in full is CASSNRGSGGYNEQFF.

The DNA read from the CDR3 is TGTGCCAGCAGTCCTAACAGGGGGGATCAGCCC. This translates into CASSPNRGDQP. The entire CDR3 sequence reads CASSPNRGDQPQHF. V and J are TRBV27 and TRBJ1-5, with 8 bases identical to TRBD1. The read is 3 residues too short to cover the CDR3 end, so that end is filled in from the germline J gene. Germline V gene lookup returns CDR1 MNHEY and CDR2 SMNVEV (reference sequence). The CDR3 sequence is 14 residues long. The ends lost 5 bases at V and 5 bases at J; junction bases unmatched: 5.

Concerning this clone: The read comes to an end 3 residues before the CDR3 does, leaving the germline J gene to fill in the end. The chain carries TRBV7-6 and TRBJ1-1; D is ambiguous. The CDR3 covers 13 residues. Germline CDR1 is SGHVS and CDR2 is FNYEAQ. V lost 1 base to trimming and J lost 3 bases, with 6 bases between them. This CDR3 reads CASSLEQYTEAFF. The sequenced CDR3 bases are TGTGCCAGCAGCTTAGAACAGTACACTGAA.

Regarding this clone: The read ends 3 residues shy of where the CDR3 ends; the end is completed using the germline J gene. V and J are TRBV20-1 and TRBJ2-3, with 7 bases lining up with TRBD2. The CDR3 contains 18 residues. V lost 0 bases and J lost 1; bases outside the gene matches: 13. The germline CDR1 and CDR2 sequences are DFQATT and SNEGSKA (reference sequence). The CDR3 DNA, read in part, is TGCAGTGCTAGAGATTCCCCTAGCGGACGGTTTGGCACAGATACG. Translating gives CSARDSPSGRFGTDT. The entire CDR3 sequence reads CSARDSPSGRFGTDTQYF.

Worth noting for this clone: The read is 3 residues too short to cover the CDR3 end, so that end is filled in from the germline J gene. V is TRBV19 and J is TRBJ1-2; 7 nucleotides align to TRBD1. V trimming: 2 bases; J trimming: 3 bases; junction bases outside the gene matches: 6. The CDR3 is 15 residues long. Germline V gene lookup returns CDR1 LNHDA and CDR2 SQIVND (reference sequence). CDR3 bases read: TGTGCCAGTAGTATACGAGGGGGCGCTTACTATGGC. Its protein product is CASSIRGGAYYG. The entire CDR3 protein reads CASSIRGGAYYGYTF. Complete variable domain (other parts from reference TRBV19 and TRBJ1-2): DGGITQSPKYLFRKEGQNVTLSCEQNLNHDAMYWYRQDPGQGLRLIYYSQIVNDFQKGDIAEGYSVSREKKESFPLTVTSAQKNPTAFYLCASSIRGGAYYGYTFGSGTRLTVV.